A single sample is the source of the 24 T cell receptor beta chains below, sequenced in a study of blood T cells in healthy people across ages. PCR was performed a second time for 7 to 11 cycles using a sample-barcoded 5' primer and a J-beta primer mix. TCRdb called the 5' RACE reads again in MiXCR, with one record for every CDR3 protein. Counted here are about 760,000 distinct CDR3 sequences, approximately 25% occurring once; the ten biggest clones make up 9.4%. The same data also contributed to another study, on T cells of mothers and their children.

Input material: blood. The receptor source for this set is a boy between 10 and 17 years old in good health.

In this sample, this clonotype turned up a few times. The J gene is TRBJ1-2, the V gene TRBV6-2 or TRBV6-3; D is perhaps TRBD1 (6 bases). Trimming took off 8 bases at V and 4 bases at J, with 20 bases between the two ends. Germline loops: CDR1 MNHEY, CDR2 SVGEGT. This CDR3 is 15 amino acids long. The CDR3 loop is CASHRGAPRSYGYTF. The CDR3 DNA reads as TGTGCCAGCCATCGGGGGGCCCCCCGGAGCTATGGCTACACCTTC.

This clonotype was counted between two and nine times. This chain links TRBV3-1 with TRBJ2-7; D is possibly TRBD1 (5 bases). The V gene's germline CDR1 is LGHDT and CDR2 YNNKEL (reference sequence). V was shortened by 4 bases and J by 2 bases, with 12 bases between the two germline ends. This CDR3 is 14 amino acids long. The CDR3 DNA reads TGTGCCAGCAGCCCATTCCCCAGGGCCTACGAGCAGTACTTC. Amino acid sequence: CASSPFPRAYEQYF.

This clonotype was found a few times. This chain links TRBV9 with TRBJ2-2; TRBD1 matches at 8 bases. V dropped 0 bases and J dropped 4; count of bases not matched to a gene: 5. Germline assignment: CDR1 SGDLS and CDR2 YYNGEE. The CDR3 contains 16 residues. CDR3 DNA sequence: TGTGCCAGCAGCGTAGCAGGGGGCGGAAGCACCGGGGAGCTGTTTTTT. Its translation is CASSVAGGGSTGELFF.

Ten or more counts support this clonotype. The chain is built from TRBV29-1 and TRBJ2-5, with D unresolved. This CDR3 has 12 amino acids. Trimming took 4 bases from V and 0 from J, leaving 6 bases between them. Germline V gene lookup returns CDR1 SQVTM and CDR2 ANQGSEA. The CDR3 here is CSVVTDQETQYF. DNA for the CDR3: TGCAGCGTTGTTACGGACCAAGAGACCCAGTACTTC.

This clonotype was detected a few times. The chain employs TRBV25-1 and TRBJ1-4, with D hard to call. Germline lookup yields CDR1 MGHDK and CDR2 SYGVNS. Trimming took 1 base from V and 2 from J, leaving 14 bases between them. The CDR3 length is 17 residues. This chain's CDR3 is CASSESGGWETNEKLFF. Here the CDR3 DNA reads TGTGCCAGCAGTGAATCAGGCGGATGGGAGACTAATGAAAAACTGTTTTTT.

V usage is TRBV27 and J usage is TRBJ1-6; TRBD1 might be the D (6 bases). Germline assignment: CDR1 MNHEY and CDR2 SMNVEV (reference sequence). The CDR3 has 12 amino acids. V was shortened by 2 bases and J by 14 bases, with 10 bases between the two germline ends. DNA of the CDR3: TGTGCCAGCAGTTTAAACAGGGAATCCCTCCACTTT. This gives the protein CASSLNRESLHF.

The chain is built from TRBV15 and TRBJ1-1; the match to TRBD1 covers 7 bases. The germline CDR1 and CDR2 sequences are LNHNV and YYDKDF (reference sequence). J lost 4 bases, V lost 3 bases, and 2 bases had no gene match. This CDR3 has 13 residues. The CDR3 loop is CATSSTGATEAFF. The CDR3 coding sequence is TGTGCCACCAGCAGTACAGGGGCCACTGAAGCTTTCTTT.

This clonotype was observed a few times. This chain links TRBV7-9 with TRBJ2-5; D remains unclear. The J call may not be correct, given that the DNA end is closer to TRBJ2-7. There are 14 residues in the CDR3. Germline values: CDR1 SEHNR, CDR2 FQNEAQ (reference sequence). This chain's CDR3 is CASSLTVSGYEQYF. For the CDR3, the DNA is TGTGCCAGCAGCTTAACGGTCTCGGGCTACGAGCAGTACTTC.

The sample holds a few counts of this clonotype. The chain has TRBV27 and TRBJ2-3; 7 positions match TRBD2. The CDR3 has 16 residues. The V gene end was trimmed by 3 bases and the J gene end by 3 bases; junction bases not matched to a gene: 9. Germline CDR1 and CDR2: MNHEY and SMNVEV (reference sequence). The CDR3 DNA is TGTGCCAGCAGTTTTCTAGCGGATGTAGCTACAGATACGCAGTATTTT. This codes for CASSFLADVATDTQYF.

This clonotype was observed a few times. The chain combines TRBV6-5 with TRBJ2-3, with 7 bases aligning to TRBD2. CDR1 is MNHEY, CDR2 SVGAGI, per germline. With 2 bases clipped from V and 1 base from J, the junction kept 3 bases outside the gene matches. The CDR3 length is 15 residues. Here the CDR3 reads CASSYAGDGTDTQYF. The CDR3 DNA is TGTGCCAGCAGTTACGCGGGAGATGGCACAGATACGCAGTATTTT.

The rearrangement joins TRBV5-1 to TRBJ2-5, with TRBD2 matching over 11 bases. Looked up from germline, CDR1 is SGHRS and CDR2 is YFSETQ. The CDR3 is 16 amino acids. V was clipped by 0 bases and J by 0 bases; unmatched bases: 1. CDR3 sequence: CASSLGLAGYQETQYF. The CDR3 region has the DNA TGCGCCAGCAGCTTGGGACTAGCGGGGTACCAAGAGACCCAGTACTTC.

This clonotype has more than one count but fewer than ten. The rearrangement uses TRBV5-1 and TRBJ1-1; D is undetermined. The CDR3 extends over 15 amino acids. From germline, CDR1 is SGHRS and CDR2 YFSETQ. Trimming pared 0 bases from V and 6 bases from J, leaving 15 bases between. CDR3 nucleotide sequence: TGCGCCAGCAGCTTGGCGGGTAACTTCGCCGCTGAAGCTTTCTTT. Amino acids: CASSLAGNFAAEAFF.

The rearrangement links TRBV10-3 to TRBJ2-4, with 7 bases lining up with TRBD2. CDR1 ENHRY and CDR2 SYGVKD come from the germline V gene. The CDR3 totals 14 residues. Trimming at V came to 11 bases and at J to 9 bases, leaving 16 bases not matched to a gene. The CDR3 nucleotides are TGTGCCGCGTCCTCTGGTCTAGCGGAGTCCATTCAGTACTTC. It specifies CAASSGLAESIQYF.

The CDR3 region has the DNA TGTGCCAGCAGCCAAGAGGACAGGGTCACTGAAGCTTTCTTT. It translates to CASSQEDRVTEAFF. The V gene is TRBV4-2, the J gene TRBJ1-1; 8 bases are a match to TRBD1. V trimming: 0 bases; J trimming: 4 bases; junction bases outside the gene matches: 1. Germline V gene data show CDR1 as LGHNA and CDR2 as YNFKEQ. The CDR3 is 14 residues long.

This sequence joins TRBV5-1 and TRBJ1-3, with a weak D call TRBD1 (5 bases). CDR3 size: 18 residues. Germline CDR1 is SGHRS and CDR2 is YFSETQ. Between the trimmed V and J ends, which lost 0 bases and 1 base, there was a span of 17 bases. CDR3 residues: CASSLGRDLTSSGNTIYF. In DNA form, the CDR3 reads TGCGCCAGCAGCTTGGGTCGGGACTTGACCTCATCTGGAAACACCATATATTTT.

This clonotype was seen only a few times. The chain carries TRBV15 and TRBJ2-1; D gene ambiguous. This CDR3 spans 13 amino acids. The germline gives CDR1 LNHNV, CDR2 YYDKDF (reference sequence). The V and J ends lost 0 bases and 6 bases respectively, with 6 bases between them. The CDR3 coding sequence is TGTGCCACCAGCAGAGATACCTTCAATGAGCAGTTCTTC. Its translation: CATSRDTFNEQFF.

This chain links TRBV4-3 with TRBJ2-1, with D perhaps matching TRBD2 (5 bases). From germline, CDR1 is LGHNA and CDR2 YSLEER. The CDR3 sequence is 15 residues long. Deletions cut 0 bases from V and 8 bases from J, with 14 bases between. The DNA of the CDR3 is TGCGCCAGCAGCCAAGACTACTTCGGGGTCGATGAGCAGTTCTTC. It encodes CASSQDYFGVDEQFF.

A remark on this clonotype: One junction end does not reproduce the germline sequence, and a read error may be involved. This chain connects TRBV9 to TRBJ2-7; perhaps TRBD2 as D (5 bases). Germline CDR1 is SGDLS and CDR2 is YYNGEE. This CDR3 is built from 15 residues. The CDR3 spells CASSPRTSSSYGQYF. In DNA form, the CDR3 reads TGTGCCAGCAGCCCCCGGACTTCGAGCTCCTACGGGCAGTACTTC.

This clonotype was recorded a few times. The CDR3 sequence: CASIGSGGDTGELFF. The DNA for the CDR3 is TGCGCCAGCATAGGTAGCGGGGGAGACACCGGGGAGCTGTTTTTT. V usage is TRBV10-2 and J usage is TRBJ2-2; 9 nucleotides match TRBD2. The germline CDR1 and CDR2 sequences are WSHSY and SAAADI. With 7 bases clipped from V and 3 bases from J, the junction kept 6 bases outside the gene matches. This CDR3 has 15 amino acids.

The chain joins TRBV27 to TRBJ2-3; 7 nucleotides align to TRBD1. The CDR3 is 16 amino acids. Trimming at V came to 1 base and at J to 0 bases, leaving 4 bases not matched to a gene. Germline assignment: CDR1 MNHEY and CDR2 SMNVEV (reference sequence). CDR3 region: CASSLLGGQSTDTQYF. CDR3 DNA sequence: TGTGCCAGCAGTTTATTAGGGGGCCAAAGCACAGATACGCAGTATTTT.

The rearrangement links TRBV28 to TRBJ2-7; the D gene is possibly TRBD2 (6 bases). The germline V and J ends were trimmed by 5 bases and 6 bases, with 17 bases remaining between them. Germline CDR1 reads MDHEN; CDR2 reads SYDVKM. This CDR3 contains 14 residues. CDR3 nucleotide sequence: TGTGCCAGCAGTGATTCGGGAGCCCTCACCGAGCAGTACTTC. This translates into CASSDSGALTEQYF.

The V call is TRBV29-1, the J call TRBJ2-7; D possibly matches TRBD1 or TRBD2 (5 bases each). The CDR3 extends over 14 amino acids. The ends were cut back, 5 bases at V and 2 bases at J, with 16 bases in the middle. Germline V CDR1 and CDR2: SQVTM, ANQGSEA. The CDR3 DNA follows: TGCAGCGTTAGCCGTGGGGACGACGCCTACGAGCAGTACTTC. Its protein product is CSVSRGDDAYEQYF.

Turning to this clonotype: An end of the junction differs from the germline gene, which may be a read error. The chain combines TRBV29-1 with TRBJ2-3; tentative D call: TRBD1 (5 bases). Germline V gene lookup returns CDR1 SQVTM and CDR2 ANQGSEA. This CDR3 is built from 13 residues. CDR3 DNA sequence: TGCAGCGGTGAAGGGGAACGGTTCGATACGCAGTATTTT. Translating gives CSGEGERFDTQYF.

The DNA of the CDR3 is TGCAGCGTTGGCCAGAGGGGGCGCGAAGAGACCCAGTACTTC. Translating gives CSVGQRGREETQYF. The chain recombines TRBV29-1 with TRBJ2-1; 7 bases agree with TRBD1. The DNA end lines up better with TRBJ2-5; the J call may be wrong. The CDR3 has 14 residues. Per germline, CDR1 SQVTM and CDR2 ANQGSEA.